The sequence of this T cell receptor (beta chain) was determined in a study of T cell responses to AZD1222 COVID-19 vaccine (dated by TCRdb to the early 2020s). In the study overall: Because spike-specific TCR depth and breadth did not differ between the two schedules, AZD1222 recipients who got a second dose at roughly 4 weeks were pooled with those who got a second dose at roughly 12 weeks. A total of 233 trial participants underwent TCR sequencing, of whom around 200 received two doses of AZD1222 and about 26 received two doses of the MenACWY control vaccine. Enrollment into the trials was organized by age into subgroups of 18-55, 56-69 and 70-plus years, and those subgroups contained roughly 150, 30 and 60 TCR-sequenced participants, respectively. The study at large found these results: In the small 56-69-year group, the increase in depth fell short of significance, most likely because of low power. Because no day 14 peak-response samples were available, the repertoires could be characterized only after the peak T cell response. Epitopes outside the regions mutated in the B.1.351 and B.1.1.7 variants were reportedly recognized by nearly half of the unique spike-specific TCRs. Conclusions about previously exposed vaccinees are limited because only 6 or 7 AZD1222 recipients were SARS-CoV-2 seropositive at baseline. The vaccine-associated CD4 TCRs covered the entire spike protein, and the dominant responses fell in regions 160-218 and 743-854. Most participants were white British and females outnumbered males, and the authors suggested that clonal diversity may have been underestimated. After two AZD1222 doses, spike-specific TCR breadth and depth were significantly higher than at day 0 and than in MenACWY recipients.

Comments on this clone: The clone's antigen remains unknown. Base qualities are not at hand, and no much larger clone is one base apart.

The time point label, read with the paper, signifies: baseline before first vaccination. The vaccinee samples were drawn from two UK trials, COV001 and COV002, one of which was a single-blind randomized controlled phase 2/3 trial testing AZD1222 (ChAdOx1 nCoV-19) in healthy adults. For TCRbeta chain sequencing, PBMC samples were collected from trial participants at day 0 and at day 28 after the second dose. The CDR3 regions of human TCRbeta chains were analyzed by immunosequencing. Regarding the original processing steps: Repertoire TCRs were matched against a reference library of SARS-CoV-2-specific TCRs generated with the MIRA antigen-specificity platform. Breadth was defined as the fraction of unique TCRs that were SARS-CoV-2-associated, and depth was defined as the fraction of total T cells that were SARS-CoV-2-associated. Using the MIRA data, every spike-specific TCR was mapped to the spike region that the TCR reacted to and assigned to either a CD4 or a CD8 class. Log10-transformed breadth and depth values were compared by one-way ANOVA with Sidak's multiple comparisons tests. TCRdb re-hosts the immuneACCESS table, in-frame sequences only. Its copies lack some clones; in the studies checked, an unresolved V gene accounts for under half of them, and the cause for the rest is not known. The V and J calls and the clone size are those of that table, but D and trimming were determined from the DNA. Here the sample has about 120,000 clones; around 92% occur a single time. Roughly 1.5% of the sample is in the top ten clones.

The origin of this receptor is an adult in good health. The sequences come from peripheral blood, collected on day 0 of AZD1222 vaccination.

The sequence in DNA is TGTGCCAGCAGTCCCCAGGGGGCAGGGGTACAAGAGACCCAGTACTTC. Its protein is CASSPQGAGVQETQYF. The rearranged segments are TRBV28 and TRBJ2-5, with 8 bases matching TRBD1. The germline V gene supplies CDR1 MDHEN and CDR2 SYDVKM. Compared with germline, V lacks 5 bases and J lacks 2 bases; bases without a gene match: 10. The CDR3 numbers 16 residues from cysteine through phenylalanine. Only the CDR3 DNA is retained, 48 bases long and in frame from the first base.